The 25 T cell receptor beta chains given below trace back to one sample, sequenced in a study of T cell clonality in common variable immunodeficiency. Using immunoSEQ multiplex PCR, the repertoire was profiled, and TCRdb retains in-frame clones only, with some absent. The data show under 45,000 clones, with none appearing a single time. Sequencing was done on a sample of peripheral blood mononuclear cells. These receptors came from a person between 18 and 75 years old in good health.

This clone was recorded at least ten times. The read terminates 3 residues ahead of where the CDR3 ends, so the germline J gene completes it. The chain carries TRBV7-9 and TRBJ2-1; the D gene is possibly TRBD2 (6 bases). The V end lost 4 bases, the J end lost 6 bases, and 13 bases lay between the germline ends. In germline, CDR1 is SEHNR, CDR2 FQNEAQ (reference sequence). The CDR3 loop spans 14 amino acids. The CDR3 loop reads CASSSGTLGNEQFF. The CDR3 DNA, read in part, is TGTGCCAGCAGCTCGGGGACTCTGGGCAATGAG.

To note about this clone: The CDR3 is cut off 3 residues early in the read; its end comes from the germline J gene. The chain has TRBV5-3 and TRBJ2-1; TRBD2 aligns across 11 bases. Being an ORF, TRBV5-3 has a function that is uncertain. The CDR3 covers 18 residues. Trimming at V came to 0 bases and at J to 3 bases, leaving 8 bases not matched to a gene. CDR3 sequence: CARSLELAGGTSYNEQFF. Incomplete CDR3 DNA: TGTGCCAGAAGCTTGGAGTTAGCGGGAGGGACAAGCTACAATGAG.

This clone was seen many times. The observed sequence ends 3 residues before the CDR3 terminus, with the missing tail filled in from the germline J gene. The V and J genes are TRBV5-4 and TRBJ2-5; perhaps D is TRBD1 or TRBD2 (5 bases each). Germline CDR1 reads SGHNT; CDR2 reads YYREEE (reference sequence). Trimming took 4 bases from V and 4 from J, leaving 17 bases between them. The CDR3 runs to 15 residues. CDR3 amino acids: CASSPSARGGETQYF. The DNA read from the CDR3 is TGTGCCAGCAGCCCCTCGGCGAGGGGTGGAGAGACC.

Only a few counts were recorded for this clone. The sequenced fragment ends 3 residues before the CDR3 boundary, so the rest is inferred from the germline J gene. The gene calls are TRBV7-8 and TRBJ2-1; D may be TRBD2 (6 bases). Germline values: CDR1 SGHVS, CDR2 FQNEAQ. V was trimmed by 5 bases and J by 6 bases, leaving 17 bases between them. The CDR3 consists of 15 residues. This chain's CDR3 is CASSPSDYFLNEQFF. Partial CDR3 DNA: TGTGCCAGCAGCCCCTCGGACTATTTCCTCAATGAG.

This clone was observed many times. The sequence runs out 3 residues before the end of the CDR3; the remainder is reconstructed from the germline J gene. The genes are TRBV7-2 and TRBJ2-3, with a weak D call TRBD2 (6 bases). Germline CDR1 SGHTA, CDR2 FQGNSA. The CDR3 contains 15 residues. Trimming left V 0 bases short and J 1 base short, with 8 bases between. CDR3 residues: CASSLAPSGTDTQYF. The DNA read from the CDR3 is TGTGCCAGCAGCTTAGCGCCTAGCGGCACAGATACG.

Sample share makes this clone medium-sized (0.01 to 0.1%). The read falls 3 residues short of the CDR3 end, and the missing part is taken from the germline J gene. The chain links TRBV7-3 to TRBJ2-3; no definite D call. V was cut by 1 base and J by 4 bases, with 3 bases left in between. CDR3 length: 12 residues. CDR1 is SGHTA and CDR2 is FQGTGA in the germline V gene. CDR3 region: CASSLSADTQYF. The sequenced CDR3 bases are TGTGCCAGCAGCTTAAGCGCAGATACG.

There are a few counts of this clone. Read coverage stops 3 residues before the CDR3 terminus; the germline J gene supplies the remainder. The rearrangement joins TRBV2 to TRBJ2-7; TRBD2 matches 7 bases. The V gene end was trimmed by 7 bases and the J gene end by 5 bases; junction bases not matched to a gene: 11. This CDR3 has 14 residues. CDR1 and CDR2 from the germline V gene are SNHLY and FYNNEI. The CDR3 DNA, read in part, is TGTGCCAGCAAGGTGAGGCGGGAGACCCACGAG. This gives the protein CASKVRRETHE. The entire CDR3 protein is CASKVRRETHEQYF.

This clone has ten or more counts. CDR3 DNA (partial): TGTGCCAGCAGTTTTGACAGGGGTACCGGTCAGCCC. Translated: CASSFDRGTGQP. The whole CDR3 protein reads CASSFDRGTGQPQHF. The chain employs TRBV12-3 or TRBV12-4 and TRBJ1-5; 8 bases agree with TRBD1. The read is 3 residues too short to cover the CDR3 end, so that end is filled in from the germline J gene. V was clipped by 3 bases and J by 6 bases; unmatched bases: 7. The CDR3 is 15 amino acids.

About this clone itself: The read ends 3 residues shy of where the CDR3 ends; the end is completed using the germline J gene. This rearrangement joins TRBV18 to TRBJ1-2; TRBD1 might be the D (6 bases). This CDR3 has 14 amino acids. CDR1 KGHSH and CDR2 LQKENI come from the germline V gene. CDR3 residues: CASSLEQGIYDYTF. The part of the CDR3 DNA that was read is TGTGCCAGCTCGCTGGAACAGGGTATCTACGAC.

This clone was recorded at least ten times. The CDR3 end falls 3 residues outside the read, so it is completed with the germline J gene. The chain combines TRBV11-2 with TRBJ2-1, with a possible D match to TRBD2 (6 bases). This CDR3 contains 14 residues. CDR1 SGHAT and CDR2 FQNNGV come from the germline V gene. The V and J ends lost 0 bases and 5 bases respectively, with 8 bases between them. CDR3 DNA (partial): TGTGCCAGCAGCTTAGAAATAGCGGACAATGAG. Its translation is CASSLEIADNE. The entire CDR3 reads CASSLEIADNEQFF. The full variable domain, completed using reference TRBV11-2 and TRBJ2-1, is EAGVAQSPRYKIIEKRQSVAFWCNPISGHATLYWYQQILGQGPKLLIQFQNNGVVDDSQLPKDRFSAERLKGVDSTLKIQPAKLEDSAVYLCASSLEIADNEQFFGPGTRLTVL.

This clone showed up many times. CDR3 sequence: CSAPTLAGVYNEQFF. Partial CDR3 DNA: TGCAGTGCTCCCACTCTAGCGGGAGTGTACAATGAG. This chain links TRBV20-1 with TRBJ2-1, with TRBD2 matching over 10 bases. With the read ending 3 residues before the CDR3 end, the germline J gene is used to fill in that end. CDR3 length: 15 amino acids. Germline assignment: CDR1 DFQATT and CDR2 SNEGSKA (reference sequence). After removal of 5 bases from V and 4 bases from J, the junction contained 8 bases not matched to a gene.

On this clone itself: The read ends 3 residues shy of where the CDR3 ends; the end is completed using the germline J gene. The rearrangement links TRBV2 to TRBJ1-2; D remains unclear. The CDR3 is 14 amino acids. V dropped 5 bases and J dropped 6 bases, with 16 bases sitting between them. CDR1 and CDR2 (germline): SNHLY, FYNNEI. CDR3 sequence reads: CASSPRGELHGYTF. The CDR3 DNA, read in part, is TGTGCCAGCAGTCCTCGGGGTGAATTACATGGC.

In its sample, this clone was seen many times. The CDR3 end is not reached by the read, which stops 3 residues before it; the germline J gene fills it in. The rearrangement uses TRBV12-3 or TRBV12-4 and TRBJ2-7, with 8 bases identical to TRBD1. This CDR3 region has 16 residues. V lost 4 bases and J lost 6; bases outside the gene matches: 14. The CDR3 region is CASSSPEQGGKGEQYF. The DNA read from the CDR3 is TGTGCCAGCAGTTCACCAGAACAGGGGGGAAAAGGCGAG.

This clone was seen ten or more times. The read ends 3 residues early relative to the CDR3; the germline J gene fills the gap. The chain combines TRBV20-1 with TRBJ1-5, with 8 nucleotides matching TRBD1. Germline V lookup: CDR1 DFQATT, CDR2 SNEGSKA (reference sequence). With V trimmed by 6 bases and J by 5 bases, 6 bases remained unmatched. The CDR3 is 13 residues long. The sequenced part of the CDR3 DNA is TGCAGTGCCACGGACAGGGAGTATCAGCCC. Its translation is CSATDREYQP. From start to end, the CDR3 is CSATDREYQPQHF.

This clone was seen at least ten times. The read falls 3 residues short of the CDR3 end, and the missing part is taken from the germline J gene. V usage is TRBV11-3 and J usage is TRBJ1-1, with D maybe TRBD1 (6 bases). Deletions cut 4 bases from V and 2 bases from J, with 8 bases between. CDR3 size: 13 residues. From germline, CDR1 is SGHNT and CDR2 YENEEA. CDR3 DNA, as far as it was read: TGTGCCAGCAGCTCGGACAGTAACACTGAA. This codes for CASSSDSNTE. The full CDR3 sequence reads CASSSDSNTEAFF.

This clone was seen many times. The read ends 3 residues before the CDR3 terminus; that terminus is restored from the germline J gene. The sample contains more than one DNA sequence encoding this CDR3. The V gene is TRBV30, the J gene TRBJ1-3; possibly TRBD1 for D (5 bases). CDR1 GTSNPN and CDR2 SVGIG come from the germline V gene (reference sequence). The CDR3 is 17 residues long. The germline V and J ends were trimmed by 3 bases and 3 bases, with 21 bases remaining between them. Partial CDR3 DNA: TGTGCCTGGAGCTCGGCGGGGGGGAAGGGACTTGGAAACACC. This gives the protein CAWSSAGGKGLGNT. The CDR3 in full is CAWSSAGGKGLGNTIYF.

With respect to this clone: A read error may be the cause here, since a much bigger clone is one base away. The read comes to an end 3 residues before the CDR3 does, leaving the germline J gene to fill in the end. The identical CDR3 is also encoded by other nucleotide sequences in the sample. The rearrangement uses TRBV19 and TRBJ1-3; 8 bases fit TRBD1. The CDR3 loop spans 15 amino acids. CDR1 and CDR2 from the germline V gene are LNHDA and SQIVND (reference sequence). CDR3 bases read: TGTGCCAGTAGTCCAGGGACAGGAAGAGGAAACACG. This sequence encodes CASSPGTGRGNT. The full CDR3 sequence reads CASSPGTGRGNTIYF.

This clone was seen many times. The CDR3 extends 3 residues past the end of the read, so its final part is completed from the germline J gene. This sequence joins TRBV6-1 and TRBJ2-1; D possibly corresponds to TRBD2 (6 bases). The V gene's germline CDR1 is MNHNS and CDR2 SASEGT. The CDR3 runs to 14 residues. Trimming stripped 2 bases from V and 5 bases from J, with 10 bases between. Incomplete CDR3 DNA: TGTGCCAGCAGTGAATGGGGGGAGAACAATGAG. Translation gives CASSEWGENNE. The entire CDR3 protein reads CASSEWGENNEQFF.

This clone was observed at least ten times. The read ends 3 residues early relative to the CDR3; the germline J gene fills the gap. The gene calls are TRBV11-2 and TRBJ2-3, with TRBD2 matching 7 bases. This CDR3 contains 14 residues. CDR1 SGHAT and CDR2 FQNNGV come from the germline V gene. The trim removed 4 bases at V and 8 bases at J, leaving 9 bases unmatched. CDR3 loop: CASSSRGRAFTQYF. CDR3 bases read: TGTGCCAGCAGCTCTCGGGGGAGGGCTTTTACG.

Concerning this clone: The read is 3 residues too short to cover the CDR3 end, so that end is filled in from the germline J gene. The rearrangement uses TRBV23-1 and TRBJ2-3, with 8 bases fitting TRBD2. TRBV23-1 carries the ORF label, with uncertain function. The CDR3 covers 19 residues. CDR3 in amino acids: CASSQLAKPGGEREETQYF. The DNA read from the CDR3 is TGCGCCAGCAGTCAATTAGCCAAGCCCGGGGGGGAAAGGGAAGAGACG.

This clone has a handful of counts. The read terminates 3 residues before the CDR3 end, so the remaining end is supplied by the germline J gene. This chain joins TRBV10-2 and TRBJ2-7, with 9 bases matching TRBD2. CDR1 WSHSY and CDR2 SAAADI come from the germline V gene. CDR3 length: 18 residues. Losses at the gene ends were 4 bases for V and 4 bases for J; bases not matched to a gene: 17. The CDR3 spells CASSASVLAGIPIYEQYF. CDR3 DNA, as far as it was read: TGCGCCAGCAGTGCTTCCGTTCTAGCGGGAATCCCTATTTACGAG.

This clone has at least ten counts. The read ends 3 residues before the CDR3 terminus; that terminus is restored from the germline J gene. The chain recombines TRBV5-1 with TRBJ2-3; 9 positions agree with TRBD2. In germline, CDR1 is SGHRS, CDR2 YFSETQ. The ends lost 3 bases at V and 2 bases at J; junction bases unmatched: 4. CDR3 length: 15 residues. This CDR3 is CASSSAGGITDTQYF. The sequenced part of the CDR3 DNA is TGCGCCAGCAGCTCAGCGGGAGGAATCACAGATACG.

This clone was seen many times. With the read ending 3 residues before the CDR3 end, the germline J gene is used to fill in that end. The genes are TRBV5-1 and TRBJ2-5; possibly TRBD1 or TRBD2 for D (5 bases each). The CDR3 has 15 amino acids. V lost 2 bases to trimming and J lost 4 bases, with 15 bases between them. Germline values: CDR1 SGHRS, CDR2 YFSETQ. CDR3 DNA (partial): TGCGCCAGCAGCTTAGAGGGGCGCGGAGGAGAGACC. Translating it yields CASSLEGRGGET. The entire CDR3 is CASSLEGRGGETQYF.

In its sample, this clone was seen many times. The read ends 3 residues before the CDR3 terminus; that terminus is restored from the germline J gene. The chain joins TRBV6-1 to TRBJ1-4; D might be TRBD1 (6 bases). CDR1 MNHNS and CDR2 SASEGT come from the germline V gene. The CDR3 spans 13 residues. Trimming cost V 2 bases and J 7 bases, with 8 bases left between them. CDR3 amino acids: CASSERDIEKLFF. Incomplete CDR3 DNA: TGTGCCAGCAGTGAACGGGACATTGAAAAA.

This clone was seen a handful of times. This likely reflects a read error, since a far larger clone is one base away. The DNA ends 3 residues before the CDR3 does, and the rest of the CDR3 is filled in from the germline J gene. The chain links TRBV19 to TRBJ2-7, with TRBD2 identical over 8 bases. The CDR3 has 17 amino acids. Germline V CDR1 and CDR2: LNHDA, SQIVND (reference sequence). V shed 7 bases, J shed 0 bases, and the junction held 14 bases outside the gene matches. The CDR3 region is CASTIGITSGDSYEQYF. The sequenced part of the CDR3 DNA is TGTGCCAGTACTATTGGGATAACTAGCGGAGACTCCTACGAG.